These 25 T cell receptor beta chains originate from one sample sequenced in a study of CD8 T cells in ankylosing spondylitis. TCRdb re-derived calls from the 5' RACE reads in MiXCR, one entry per CDR3 protein. In the table there are about 270,000 distinct CDR3 sequences, around 32% of which are singletons. Sequenced material: blood, either unsorted or a sorted T cell fraction (not recorded which). All receptors come from a male donor with ankylosing spondylitis or in good health (not recorded which).

This chain links TRBV3-1 with TRBJ2-7; 8 bases are a match to TRBD1. The CDR3 totals 15 residues. V trimming: 1 base; J trimming: 5 bases; junction bases outside the gene matches: 7. Germline CDR1 and CDR2: LGHDT and YNNKEL (reference sequence). The CDR3 bases are TGTGCCAGCAGCCAAGGTTGGCAGGGGGCCCACGAGCAGTACTTC. Residues: CASSQGWQGAHEQYF.

For the CDR3, the DNA is TGTGCCACCAGCAGCTCTAGTAGGTACGAGCAGTACTTC. It encodes CATSSSSRYEQYF. J is TRBJ2-7 and V is TRBV15; unclear D gene. This CDR3 is 13 amino acids long. The V end was cut by 3 bases, the J end by 4 bases, with 10 bases between. CDR1 LNHNV and CDR2 YYDKDF come from the germline V gene (reference sequence).

This clonotype was detected only a few times. The CDR3 DNA reads TGCAGTGCTAGTGGGAGAGCCGGTCGGTCCTACAATGAGCAGTTCTTC. Its protein product is CSASGRAGRSYNEQFF. The chain uses TRBV20-1 and TRBJ2-1; TRBD2 might be the D (5 bases). V lost 3 bases to trimming and J lost 1 base, with 16 bases between them. The CDR3 length is 16 residues. The germline V gene has CDR1 DFQATT and CDR2 SNEGSKA (reference sequence).

CDR3 nucleotides: TGTGCCAGCAGTAGGGACAGAGTATCCGGAGGCTACACCTTC. This codes for CASSRDRVSGGYTF. The chain joins TRBV6-1 to TRBJ1-2; 7 nucleotides line up with TRBD1. The germline V gene encodes CDR1 MNHNS and CDR2 SASEGT. Germline trimming cut 5 bases from V and 8 bases from J; bases unmatched to any gene: 11. This CDR3 has 14 residues.

The rearrangement joins TRBV7-2 to TRBJ1-6, with TRBD1 identical over 10 bases. The CDR3 is 15 residues long. The germline gives CDR1 SGHTA, CDR2 FQGNSA. Trimming at V came to 0 bases and at J to 9 bases, leaving 2 bases not matched to a gene. This CDR3 is CASSLAGQGVSPLHF. As DNA, the CDR3 is TGTGCCAGCAGCTTAGCCGGACAGGGGGTTTCACCCCTCCACTTT. Full variable domain (rest looked up from reference TRBV7-2 and TRBJ1-6): GAGVSQSPSNKVTEKGKDVELRCDPISGHTALYWYRQSLGQGLEFLIYFQGNSAPDKSGLPSDRFSAERTGGSVSTLTIQRTQQEDSAVYLCASSLAGQGVSPLHFGNGTRLTVT.

V and J are TRBV28 and TRBJ2-5; D could derive from TRBD1 or TRBD2 (5 bases each). V lost 7 bases to trimming and J lost 3 bases, with 24 bases between them. The CDR3 totals 17 residues. Germline V CDR1 and CDR2: MDHEN, SYDVKM. The CDR3 DNA is TGTGCCAGCACGTCAGGGAGTACAGTCCCACACGAAGAGACCCAGTACTTC. It encodes CASTSGSTVPHEETQYF.

A remark on this clonotype: One end of the junction is discordant with germline, which a read error may explain. The V call is TRBV20-1, the J call TRBJ2-5, with TRBD1 matching 8 bases. The germline gives CDR1 DFQATT, CDR2 SNEGSKA (reference sequence). This CDR3 is built from 13 residues. The CDR3 nucleotides read TGCAGCGCTAGACAGGGGTCGGGAGAGACCCAGTACTTC. Its translation: CSARQGSGETQYF.

V and J are TRBV15 and TRBJ2-1, with 7 bases matching TRBD1. This CDR3 spans 15 amino acids. After removal of 1 base from V and 9 bases from J, the junction contained 9 bases not matched to a gene. Germline assignment: CDR1 LNHNV and CDR2 YYDKDF (reference sequence). The CDR3 reads CATSRARTGPFEQFF. CDR3 DNA: TGTGCCACCAGCAGAGCCAGGACAGGACCCTTTGAGCAGTTCTTC.

This clonotype has only a few counts. This chain uses TRBV20-1 with TRBJ1-2, with D perhaps TRBD1 (5 bases). This CDR3 has 14 amino acids. The germline V gene encodes CDR1 DFQATT and CDR2 SNEGSKA (reference sequence). Trimming stripped 3 bases from V and 7 bases from J, with 18 bases between. The CDR3 DNA follows: TGCAGTGCTAGGCCGGGGACCGGGGGAGGTGGCTACACCTTC. It yields the protein CSARPGTGGGGYTF.

This clonotype was detected only a few times. The chain has TRBV6-1 and TRBJ1-2; 7 bases line up with TRBD1. The V gene's germline CDR1 is MNHNS and CDR2 SASEGT. V was pared by 6 bases and J by 4 bases, with 14 bases of the junction left unmatched. The CDR3 extends over 16 amino acids. CDR3 amino acids: CASSQQGGDSPYGYTF. The CDR3 nucleotides read TGTGCCAGCAGCCAACAAGGGGGGGACAGCCCCTATGGCTACACCTTC.

This chain links TRBV6-5 with TRBJ2-5, with 10 bases matching TRBD1. This CDR3 spans 15 amino acids. V shed 2 bases, J shed 5 bases, and the junction held 5 bases outside the gene matches. CDR1 is MNHEY and CDR2 is SVGAGI in the germline V gene. The DNA of the CDR3 is TGTGCCAGCAGTTACGGTGGGACAGGGGTGGAGACCCAGTACTTC. Amino acid sequence: CASSYGGTGVETQYF.

The V call is TRBV12-3 or TRBV12-4, the J call TRBJ2-5; TRBD2 aligns across 9 bases. Unmatched junction bases numbered 7, after V lost 3 bases and J lost 5 bases. The CDR3 totals 15 residues. CDR3 DNA: TGTGCCAGCAGTTTCGGCGGGGGGGCCGATGAGACCCAGTACTTC. Translated: CASSFGGGADETQYF.

This clonotype was observed a handful of times. CDR3 in amino acids: CSGYRGNYGYTF. In DNA form, the CDR3 reads TGCAGCGGTTACAGGGGGAACTATGGCTACACCTTC. The J gene is TRBJ1-2, the V gene TRBV29-1; TRBD1 agrees at 8 bases. The length of the CDR3 is 12 residues. The V gene's germline CDR1 is SQVTM and CDR2 ANQGSEA. The trim removed 7 bases at V and 2 bases at J, leaving 3 bases unmatched. The complete variable domain, with remaining parts taken from reference TRBV29-1 and TRBJ1-2, reads SAVISQKPSRDICQRGTSLTIQCQVDSQVTMMFWYRQQPGQSLTLIATANQGSEATYESGFVIDKFPISRPNLTFSTLTVSNMSPEDSSIYLCSGYRGNYGYTFGSGTRLTVV.

The rearrangement links TRBV12-3 or TRBV12-4 to TRBJ2-7; 9 bases are a match to TRBD2. The CDR3 runs 16 residues. V was clipped by 5 bases and J by 0 bases; unmatched bases: 8. The CDR3 protein is CASSNSGGHSSYEQYF. The CDR3 region has the DNA TGTGCCAGCAGTAATAGCGGGGGACATAGCTCCTACGAGCAGTACTTC.

This chain uses TRBV12-3 or TRBV12-4 with TRBJ2-7; D not certain. The CDR3 contains 13 residues. V lost 3 bases and J lost 3, with 9 bases in between. The CDR3: CASSFGQDYEQYF. The CDR3 DNA reads TGTGCCAGCAGTTTTGGGCAGGACTACGAGCAGTACTTC.

The V gene is TRBV5-1, the J gene TRBJ1-2; D uncertain. The CDR3 runs to 13 residues. Germline V gene data show CDR1 as SGHRS and CDR2 as YFSETQ. V lost 0 bases and J 4 bases, leaving 7 bases between the germline ends. CDR3 DNA: TGCGCCAGCAGCTTGGACAGTGGCTATGGCTACACCTTC. Residues: CASSLDSGYGYTF.

V and J are TRBV20-1 and TRBJ1-3; D ambiguous. Germline V CDR1 and CDR2: DFQATT, SNEGSKA (reference sequence). This CDR3 contains 14 residues. The ends were cut back, 3 bases at V and 0 bases at J, with 9 bases in the middle. Written as DNA, the CDR3 is TGCAGTGCTAGGAACATGATCTCTGGAAACACCATATATTTT. Translation: CSARNMISGNTIYF.

This clonotype was detected only a few times. The chain combines TRBV20-1 with TRBJ2-3; 9 bases line up with TRBD2. Germline-derived CDR1 and CDR2 are DFQATT and SNEGSKA (reference sequence). The CDR3 is 16 residues long. The V gene end was trimmed by 2 bases and the J gene end by 4 bases; junction bases not matched to a gene: 10. CDR3 in amino acids: CSARSRGGALPDTQYF. For the CDR3, the DNA is TGCAGTGCTAGAAGCCGCGGGGGGGCCTTGCCAGATACGCAGTATTTT.

The chain recombines TRBV6-1 with TRBJ1-6; perhaps TRBD1 as D (5 bases). The CDR3 has 16 residues. V lost 5 bases and J lost 7, with 18 bases in between. Per the germline V gene, CDR1 is MNHNS and CDR2 is SASEGT. CDR3 in amino acids: CASSPPWLGENSPLHF. The CDR3 DNA reads TGTGCCAGCAGTCCCCCATGGTTAGGGGAGAATTCACCCCTCCACTTT.

This clonotype was counted many times. The CDR3 coding sequence is TGTGCCATCAGTGTTGGGCAGCCGATAAACGAGCAGTACTTC. Amino acid sequence: CAISVGQPINEQYF. V gene TRBV10-3 combines with J gene TRBJ2-7; no clear D. There are 14 residues in the CDR3. Trimming stripped 4 bases from V and 5 bases from J, with 15 bases between. Germline V gene lookup returns CDR1 ENHRY and CDR2 SYGVKD.

The chain carries TRBV20-1 and TRBJ2-1, with 9 bases aligning to TRBD2. Trimming at V came to 3 bases and at J to 7 bases, leaving 10 bases not matched to a gene. The germline V gene encodes CDR1 DFQATT and CDR2 SNEGSKA (reference sequence). This CDR3 comprises 15 residues. For the CDR3, the DNA is TGCAGTGCTAGGAAAGGGCGGGGGGGCCTAAATGAGCAGTTCTTC. It yields the protein CSARKGRGGLNEQFF.

The chain couples TRBV12-3 or TRBV12-4 to TRBJ1-1; tentatively, D is TRBD1 (6 bases). The CDR3 is 13 amino acids. Trimming pared 6 bases from V and 4 bases from J, leaving 12 bases between. The CDR3 protein is CASSGRGLTEAFF. As DNA, the CDR3 is TGTGCCAGCAGCGGTCGGGGGCTCACTGAAGCTTTCTTT.

The rearrangement joins TRBV9 to TRBJ2-7; tentatively, D is TRBD2 (5 bases). The germline CDR1 and CDR2 sequences are SGDLS and YYNGEE. Trimming pared 2 bases from V and 2 bases from J, leaving 11 bases between. The CDR3 is 14 amino acids. The CDR3: CASSVDEGPYEQYF. DNA of the CDR3: TGTGCCAGCAGCGTTGACGAGGGTCCCTACGAGCAGTACTTC. Supplemented by reference TRBV9 and TRBJ2-7, the full variable domain reads DSGVTQTPKHLITATGQRVTLRCSPRSGDLSVYWYQQSLDQGLQFLIQYYNGEERAKGNILERFSAQQFPDLHSELNLSSLELGDSALYFCASSVDEGPYEQYFGPGTRLTVT.

This clonotype was detected a few times. The chain has TRBV7-6 and TRBJ2-7; 10 bases are shared with TRBD1. The CDR3 covers 15 residues. V lost 2 bases, J lost 4 bases, and 5 bases stayed unmatched. CDR1 and CDR2 (germline): SGHVS, FNYEAQ. DNA of the CDR3: TGTGCCAGCAGCTTATTTGGACAGGGGGAATACGAGCAGTACTTC. Protein: CASSLFGQGEYEQYF.

V gene TRBV7-6 combines with J gene TRBJ2-7, with 9 bases fitting TRBD1. There are 14 residues in the CDR3. Germline CDR1 SGHVS, CDR2 FNYEAQ. Trimming took 5 bases from V and 6 from J; bases not matched to a gene: 8. The CDR3 DNA is TGTGCCAGCAGCCGAACAGGGGGCTCGCTCGAGCAGTACTTC. Translation gives CASSRTGGSLEQYF.